The T cell receptor beta chain under discussion was sequenced for a study of shared clonotypes between healthy human individuals. V was cut by 0 bases and J by 7 bases, with 14 bases left in between. Germline CDR1 reads ENHRY; CDR2 reads SYGVKD. This CDR3 contains 15 residues. Points from the study as a whole: The study found lower generation probabilities in non-shared clonotypes than in those shared by all four donors.

Comment on this clone: Its antigen is not known.

Replicate sorted-subset PCRs were loaded with around 0.2 ug DNA, 25,000 to 30,000 T cell genomes. Assay used: immunoSEQ multiplex PCR; TCRdb lists only in-frame clones, some missing. The repertoire holds some 680,000 clones, with 60% to 75% as singletons. The TCR comes from a young woman in good health. This chain uses TRBV10-3 with TRBJ2-3; D is uncertain. Sequencing was done on a sample of memory CD4+ T cells sorted from blood. Noted subset: CD45RA-negative fraction. CDR3 amino acids: CAISESMGLAHTQYF. As DNA, the CDR3 is TGTGCCATCAGTGAGTCGATGGGCTTGGCACATACGCAGTATTTT.